Following are 10 T cell receptor beta chains from one sample sequenced in a study of blood T cells in healthy people across ages. The use of a sample-barcoded 5' primer and a J-beta primer mix characterized a second PCR of 7 to 11 cycles. TCRdb called the 5' RACE reads again in MiXCR, with one record for every CDR3 protein. The sample yields approximately 680,000 distinct CDR3 sequences, roughly 30% seen once. Sequencing was done on a sample of blood. The receptors derive from a woman aged 80 or older in good health.

This clonotype appeared many times. The V call is TRBV29-1, the J call TRBJ1-2, with a tentative D call TRBD1 (5 bases). Trimming took off 3 bases at V and 4 bases at J, with 12 bases between the two ends. Germline loops: CDR1 SQVTM, CDR2 ANQGSEA. The CDR3 totals 13 residues. The CDR3 protein is CSVDWDSGYGYTF. CDR3 DNA sequence: TGCAGCGTTGACTGGGACTCGGGCTATGGCTACACCTTC.

V is TRBV5-1 and J is TRBJ1-1, with D perhaps TRBD1 (6 bases). The CDR3 loop spans 15 amino acids. V was shortened by 4 bases and J by 1 base, with 14 bases between the two germline ends. Germline V gives CDR1 SGHRS, CDR2 YFSETQ. The CDR3 here is CASSVPGGGNTEAFF. The CDR3 DNA reads as TGCGCCAGCAGCGTCCCGGGAGGGGGGAACACTGAAGCTTTCTTT.

The J gene is TRBJ2-1, the V gene TRBV20-1, with D maybe TRBD2 (6 bases). The V end was cut by 3 bases, the J end by 0 bases, with 18 bases between. The germline V gene encodes CDR1 DFQATT and CDR2 SNEGSKA (reference sequence). This CDR3 is 17 amino acids long. CDR3 in amino acids: CSARRSRGESSYNEQFF. CDR3 sequence (DNA): TGCAGTGCTAGGAGGTCTCGCGGGGAGAGCTCCTACAATGAGCAGTTCTTC.

A note on this clonotype: This may arise from a read error, as a much more abundant clone is one base away. V usage is TRBV5-1 and J usage is TRBJ1-1; a weak D match, TRBD1 (6 bases). V gave up 6 bases and J gave up 7 bases, with 19 bases separating them. Looked up from germline, CDR1 is SGHRS and CDR2 is YFSETQ. This CDR3 region has 14 residues. In DNA form, the CDR3 reads TGCGCCAGCAACCGGACAGCGGTCTCGGGTGAAGCTTTCTTT. It is translated as CASNRTAVSGEAFF. Drawing the rest from reference TRBV5-1 and TRBJ1-1, the complete variable domain is KAGVTQTPRYLIKTRGQQVTLSCSPISGHRSVSWYQQTPGQGLQFLFEYFSETQRNKGNFPGRFSGRQFSNSRSEMNVSTLELGDSALYLCASNRTAVSGEAFFGQGTRLTVV.

As concerns this clonotype: Being one base from a much bigger clone, this may be a read error. This chain connects TRBV20-1 to TRBJ2-3; D perhaps matches TRBD2 (5 bases). The germline CDR1 and CDR2 sequences are DFQATT and SNEGSKA (reference sequence). The CDR3 loop spans 12 amino acids. The DNA for the CDR3 is TGCGGTGCGCGAGCGGTCACAGATACGCAGTATTTT. Its protein is CGARAVTDTQYF.

This clonotype was counted ten times or more. The CDR3 sequence is CASSQDSGQNYGYTF. As DNA, the CDR3 is TGCGCCAGCAGCCAAGACTCGGGACAGAACTATGGCTACACCTTC. This chain links TRBV4-3 with TRBJ1-2; 7 nucleotides agree with TRBD1. The J segment lost 2 bases and the V segment lost 0 bases, leaving 3 bases of the junction unmatched. Germline lookup yields CDR1 LGHNA and CDR2 YSLEER. The length of the CDR3 is 15 residues.

For this clonotype: A much more abundant neighbour one base away suggests this may be a read error. This chain joins TRBV5-1 and TRBJ2-1; no reliable D call. The last part of the DNA fits TRBJ2-7 better; the J call may be wrong. From germline, CDR1 is SGHRS and CDR2 YFSETQ. The CDR3 runs 16 residues. The CDR3 DNA follows: TGCGCCAGCAGCTTGGAGGTTCGGAGCTCCTACAATGAGCAGTACTTC. Residues: CASSLEVRSSYNEQYF.

A note on this clonotype: A much more abundant neighbour one base away suggests this may be a read error. The chain couples TRBV5-1 to TRBJ2-4; the D is unclear. There are 15 residues in the CDR3. Trimming left V 0 bases short and J 13 bases short, with 20 bases between. CDR1 and CDR2 (germline): SGHRS, YFSETQ. CDR3 protein: CASSLARPEYNEQYF. The CDR3 DNA reads TGCGCCAGCAGCTTGGCTAGGCCGGAGTACAATGAGCAGTACTTC.

Remarks on this clonotype: Given a much more abundant clone one base away, this may be a read error. The chain carries TRBV9 and TRBJ2-1; perhaps TRBD1 as D (6 bases). The CDR3 is 13 amino acids. The V gene's germline CDR1 is SGDLS and CDR2 YYNGEE. The V gene lost 4 bases and the J gene lost 10 bases, with 15 bases spanning the gap. CDR3 bases: TGTGCCAGCAGCACCACAGGGAACCACGAGCAGTTCTTC. This gives the protein CASSTTGNHEQFF.

The J gene is TRBJ1-3, the V gene TRBV27; 7 bases are a match to TRBD1. In germline, CDR1 is MNHEY, CDR2 SMNVEV (reference sequence). CDR3 length equals 17 residues. V lost 5 bases and J lost 1; bases outside the gene matches: 11. The CDR3 sequence: CASSPSTGDRSGNTIYF. In DNA, the CDR3 is TGTGCCAGCAGTCCTAGCACAGGGGATAGGTCTGGAAACACCATATATTTT.